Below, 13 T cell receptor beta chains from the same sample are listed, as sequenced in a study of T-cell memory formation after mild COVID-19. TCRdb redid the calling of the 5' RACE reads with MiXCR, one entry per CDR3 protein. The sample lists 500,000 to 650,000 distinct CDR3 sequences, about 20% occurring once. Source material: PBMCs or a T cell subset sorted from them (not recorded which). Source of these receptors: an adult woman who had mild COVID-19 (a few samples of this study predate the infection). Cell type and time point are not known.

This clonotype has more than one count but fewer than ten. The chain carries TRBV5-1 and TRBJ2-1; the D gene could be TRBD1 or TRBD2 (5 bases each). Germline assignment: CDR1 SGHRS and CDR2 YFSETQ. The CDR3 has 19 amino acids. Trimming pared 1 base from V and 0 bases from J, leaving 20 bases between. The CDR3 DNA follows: TGCGCCAGCAGCTTGTGGGGGACCGCGGGCACTGTCTCCTACAATGAGCAGTTCTTC. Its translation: CASSLWGTAGTVSYNEQFF.

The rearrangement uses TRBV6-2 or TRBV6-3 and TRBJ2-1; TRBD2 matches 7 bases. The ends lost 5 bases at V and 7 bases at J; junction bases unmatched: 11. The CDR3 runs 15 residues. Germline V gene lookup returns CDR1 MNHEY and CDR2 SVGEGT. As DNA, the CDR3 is TGTGCCAGCAGTCAGAACGGGAGGCTGAAGAATGAGCAGTTCTTC. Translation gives CASSQNGRLKNEQFF.

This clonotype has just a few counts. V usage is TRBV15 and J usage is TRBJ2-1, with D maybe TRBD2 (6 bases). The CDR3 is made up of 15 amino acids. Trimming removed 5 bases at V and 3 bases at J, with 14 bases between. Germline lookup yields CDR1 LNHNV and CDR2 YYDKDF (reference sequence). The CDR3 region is CATSHRDFFYNEQFF. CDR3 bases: TGTGCCACCAGCCACCGGGACTTTTTCTACAATGAGCAGTTCTTC. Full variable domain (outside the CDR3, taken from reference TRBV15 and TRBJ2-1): DAMVIQNPRYQVTQFGKPVTLSCSQTLNHNVMYWYQQKSSQAPKLLFHYYDKDFNNEADTPDNFQSRRPNTSFCFLDIRSPGLGDTAMYLCATSHRDFFYNEQFFGPGTRLTVL.

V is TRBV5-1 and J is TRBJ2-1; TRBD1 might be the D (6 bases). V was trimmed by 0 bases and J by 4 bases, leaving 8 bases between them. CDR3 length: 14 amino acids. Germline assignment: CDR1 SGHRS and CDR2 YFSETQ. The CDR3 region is CASSLDRVYNEQFF. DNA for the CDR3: TGCGCCAGCAGCTTGGACAGGGTTTACAATGAGCAGTTCTTC.

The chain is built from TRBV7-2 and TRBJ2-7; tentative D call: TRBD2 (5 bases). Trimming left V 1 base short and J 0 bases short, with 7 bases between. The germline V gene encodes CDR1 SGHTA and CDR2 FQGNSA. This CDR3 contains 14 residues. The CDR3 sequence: CASSLVTSSYEQYF. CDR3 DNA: TGTGCCAGCAGCTTAGTAACTAGCTCCTACGAGCAGTACTTC.

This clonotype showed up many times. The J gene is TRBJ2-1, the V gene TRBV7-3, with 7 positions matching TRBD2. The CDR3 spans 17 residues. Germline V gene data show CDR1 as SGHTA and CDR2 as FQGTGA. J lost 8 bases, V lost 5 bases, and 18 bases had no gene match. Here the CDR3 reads CASSPPPGGLKTDEQFF. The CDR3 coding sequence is TGTGCCAGCAGCCCCCCCCCCGGGGGGTTGAAGACGGATGAGCAGTTCTTC.

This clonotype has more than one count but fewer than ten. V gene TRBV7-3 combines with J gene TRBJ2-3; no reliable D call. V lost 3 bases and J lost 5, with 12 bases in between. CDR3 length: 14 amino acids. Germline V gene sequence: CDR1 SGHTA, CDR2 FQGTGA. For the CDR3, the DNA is TGTGCCAGCAGCTTTGGTGGCCTGGGAGATACGCAGTATTTT. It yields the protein CASSFGGLGDTQYF.

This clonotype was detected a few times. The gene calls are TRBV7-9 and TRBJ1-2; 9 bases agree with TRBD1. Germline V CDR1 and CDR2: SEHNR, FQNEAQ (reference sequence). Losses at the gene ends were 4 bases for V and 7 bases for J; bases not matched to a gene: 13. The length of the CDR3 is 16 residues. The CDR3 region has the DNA TGTGCCAGCAGCTGGGAGGGGACAGGGCTGCTCAGTGGCTACACCTTC. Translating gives CASSWEGTGLLSGYTF.

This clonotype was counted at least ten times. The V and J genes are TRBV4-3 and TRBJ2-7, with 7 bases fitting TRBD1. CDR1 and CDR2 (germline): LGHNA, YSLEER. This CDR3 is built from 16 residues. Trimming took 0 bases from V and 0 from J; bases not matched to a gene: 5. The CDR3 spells CASSQEDRSSSYEQYF. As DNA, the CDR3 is TGCGCCAGCAGCCAAGAGGACAGGTCCAGCTCCTACGAGCAGTACTTC.

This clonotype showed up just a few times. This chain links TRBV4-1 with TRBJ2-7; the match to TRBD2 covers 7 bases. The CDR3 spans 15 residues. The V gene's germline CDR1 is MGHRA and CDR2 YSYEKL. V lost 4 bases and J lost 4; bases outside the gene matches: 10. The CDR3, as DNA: TGCGCCAGCAGCCCCTCGGGGGGAACACTATACGAGCAGTACTTC. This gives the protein CASSPSGGTLYEQYF.

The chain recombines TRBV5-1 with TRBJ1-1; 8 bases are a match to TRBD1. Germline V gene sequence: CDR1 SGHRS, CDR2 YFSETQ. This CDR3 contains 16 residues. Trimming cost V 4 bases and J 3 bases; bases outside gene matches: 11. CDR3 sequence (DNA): TGCGCCAGCAGCCCGTTCACAGGGGGGGTTGACACTGAAGCTTTCTTT. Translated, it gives CASSPFTGGVDTEAFF.

The CDR3 coding sequence is TGTGCCAGCAGCAGAAACAGGGTCGACTCACCCCTCCACTTT. Residues: CASSRNRVDSPLHF. The gene calls are TRBV3-1 and TRBJ1-6, with a tentative D call TRBD1 (6 bases). With 5 bases removed from V and 10 bases from J, the gap between germline ends came to 15 bases. Per germline, CDR1 LGHDT and CDR2 YNNKEL (reference sequence). There are 14 residues in the CDR3.

DNA of the CDR3: TGTGCCAGCAGTGCCGGGGGGAGCAATCAGCCCCAGCATTTT. Residues: CASSAGGSNQPQHF. This chain links TRBV9 with TRBJ1-5, with D possibly matching TRBD1 (5 bases). The V end lost 5 bases, the J end lost 1 base, and 10 bases lay between the germline ends. The CDR3 extends over 14 amino acids. Germline loops: CDR1 SGDLS, CDR2 YYNGEE.